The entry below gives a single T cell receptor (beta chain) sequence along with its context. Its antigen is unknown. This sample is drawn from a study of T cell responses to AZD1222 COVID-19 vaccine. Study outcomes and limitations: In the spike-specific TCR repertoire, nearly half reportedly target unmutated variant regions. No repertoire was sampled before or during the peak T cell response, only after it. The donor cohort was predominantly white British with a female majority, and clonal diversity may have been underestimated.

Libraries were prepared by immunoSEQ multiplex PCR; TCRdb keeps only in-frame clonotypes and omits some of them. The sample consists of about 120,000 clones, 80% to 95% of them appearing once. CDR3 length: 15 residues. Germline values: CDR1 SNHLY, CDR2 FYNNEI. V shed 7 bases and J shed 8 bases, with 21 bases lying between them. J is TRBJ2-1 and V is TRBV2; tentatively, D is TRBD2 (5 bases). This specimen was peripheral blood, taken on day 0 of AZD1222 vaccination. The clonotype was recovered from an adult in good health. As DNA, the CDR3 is TGTGCCAGCAACGGGAACCTAGCTAGCACCGATGAGCAGTTCTTC. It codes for CASNGNLASTDEQFF.